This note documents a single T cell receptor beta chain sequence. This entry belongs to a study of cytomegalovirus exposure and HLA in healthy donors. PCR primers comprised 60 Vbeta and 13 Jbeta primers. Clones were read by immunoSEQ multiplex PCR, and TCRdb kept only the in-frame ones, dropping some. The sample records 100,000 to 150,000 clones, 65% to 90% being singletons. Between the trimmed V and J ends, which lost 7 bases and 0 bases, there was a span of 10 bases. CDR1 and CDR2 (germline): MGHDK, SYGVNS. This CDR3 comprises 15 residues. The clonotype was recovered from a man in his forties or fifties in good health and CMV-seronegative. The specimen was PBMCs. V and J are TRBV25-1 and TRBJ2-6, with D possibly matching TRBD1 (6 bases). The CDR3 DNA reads TGTGCCAGCACTCCAGGGGCCTCTGGGGCCAACGTCCTGACTTTC. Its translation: CASTPGASGANVLTF.